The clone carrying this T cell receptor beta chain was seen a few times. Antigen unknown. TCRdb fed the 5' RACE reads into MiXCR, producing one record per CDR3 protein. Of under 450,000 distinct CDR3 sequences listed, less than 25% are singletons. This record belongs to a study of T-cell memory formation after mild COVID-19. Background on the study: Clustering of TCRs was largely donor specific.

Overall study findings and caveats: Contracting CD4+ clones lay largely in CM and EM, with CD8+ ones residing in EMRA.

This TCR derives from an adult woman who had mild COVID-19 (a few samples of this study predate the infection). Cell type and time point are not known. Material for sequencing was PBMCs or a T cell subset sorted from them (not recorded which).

The CDR3, as DNA: TGTGCCAGCAGCCGGACAGGGATAGCTAATGAAAAACTGTTTTTT. It is translated as CASSRTGIANEKLFF. This chain connects TRBV5-5 to TRBJ1-4; the match to TRBD1 covers 8 bases. Germline V gene lookup returns CDR1 SGHKS and CDR2 YYEKEE (reference sequence). There are 15 residues in the CDR3. V lost 4 bases, J lost 3 bases, and 5 bases stayed unmatched.